These 13 T cell receptor beta chains originate from one sample sequenced in a study of blood T cell repertoires in COVID-19. TCRdb's table, derived via immunoSEQ multiplex PCR, lists solely in-frame clones and lacks some. This repertoire shows 120,000 or so clones, about nine tenths found once; its top ten account for approximately 8%. The sample was peripheral blood. Every receptor here comes from a man in his sixties or seventies who had recovered from COVID-19.

The gene calls are TRBV12-3 or TRBV12-4 and TRBJ2-3; D remains ambiguous. Between the trimmed V and J ends, which lost 4 bases and 2 bases, there was a span of 7 bases. The CDR3 contains 13 residues. The CDR3 region is CASSYYHTDTQYF. The CDR3 DNA reads TGTGCCAGCAGTTACTACCACACAGATACGCAGTATTTT.

CDR3 sequence reads: CASSLRGPYTEAFF. DNA of the CDR3: TGTGCCAGCAGTTTAAGGGGGCCTTACACTGAAGCTTTCTTT. This chain links TRBV27 with TRBJ1-1; TRBD1 matches 7 bases. This CDR3 is 14 amino acids long. Trimming removed 2 bases from V and 3 bases from J; junction bases left unmatched: 3. Germline V gene data show CDR1 as MNHEY and CDR2 as SMNVEV (reference sequence).

This chain connects TRBV5-1 to TRBJ2-6; D ambiguous. The CDR3 is 15 amino acids. The ends were cut back, 6 bases at V and 0 bases at J, with 10 bases in the middle. Looked up from germline, CDR1 is SGHRS and CDR2 is YFSETQ. The CDR3 DNA sequence: TGCGCCAGCAAGAACGGTAACTCTGGGGCCAACGTCCTGACTTTC. It specifies CASKNGNSGANVLTF.

This clone was seen at least ten times. The chain carries TRBV4-3 and TRBJ2-7; the match to TRBD2 covers 9 bases. The V gene end was trimmed by 8 bases and the J gene end by 4 bases; junction bases not matched to a gene: 9. The CDR3 covers 14 residues. Germline V lookup: CDR1 LGHNA, CDR2 YSLEER. As DNA, the CDR3 is TGCGCCAGCGCAGGGCCTAGCGGGATTTACGAGCAGTACTTC. It translates to CASAGPSGIYEQYF.

The chain uses TRBV3-1 (or the pseudogene TRBV3-2) and TRBJ1-3, with D unclear. CDR3 length: 16 residues. Germline V gene lookup returns CDR1 LGHDT and CDR2 YNNKEL (reference sequence). The ends were cut back, 7 bases at V and 0 bases at J, with 16 bases in the middle. DNA for the CDR3: TGTGCCAGCACCCCTTCTTCGGTTTACTCTGGAAACACCATATATTTT. Its protein product is CASTPSSVYSGNTIYF.

The rearrangement joins TRBV29-1 to TRBJ2-3; TRBD2 is a possible D gene (6 bases). The CDR3 extends over 16 amino acids. Germline CDR1 reads SQVTM; CDR2 reads ANQGSEA. The germline V and J ends were trimmed by 6 bases and 0 bases, with 19 bases remaining between them. The CDR3 sequence is CSVGGDRESSTDTQYF. The CDR3 nucleotides are TGCAGCGTAGGAGGGGACCGAGAATCTAGCACAGATACGCAGTATTTT.

CDR3 sequence: CASSPTMGTSSRLSVQYF. Here the CDR3 DNA reads TGTGCCAGCAGCCCTACAATGGGGACATCCTCACGGCTATCCGTGCAGTATTTT. The rearrangement uses TRBV7-2 and TRBJ2-3; perhaps TRBD1 as D (6 bases). CDR3 length equals 18 residues. The germline V and J ends were trimmed by 5 bases and 11 bases, with 32 bases remaining between them. Germline assignment: CDR1 SGHTA and CDR2 FQGNSA.

This CDR3 is CASSFGRAGTDTQYF. The CDR3 nucleotides are TGTGCCAGCAGCTTTGGCAGGGCTGGCACAGATACGCAGTATTTT. The gene calls are TRBV11-3 and TRBJ2-3, with D maybe TRBD1 (5 bases). Between the trimmed V and J ends, which lost 3 bases and 1 base, there was a span of 11 bases. Germline V gene data show CDR1 as SGHNT and CDR2 as YENEEA. The CDR3 runs to 15 residues.

V and J are TRBV7-3 and TRBJ2-3; 14 nucleotides match TRBD2. Trimming took 5 bases from V and 6 from J; bases not matched to a gene: 7. The V gene's germline CDR1 is SGHTA and CDR2 FQGTGA. The CDR3 covers 16 residues. CDR3 sequence (DNA): TGTGCCAGCAGCGTCAAGGGGACTAGCGGGAGCGATACGCAGTATTTT. This translates into CASSVKGTSGSDTQYF. Using reference TRBV7-3 and TRBJ2-3 for the parts outside the CDR3, the full variable domain is GAGVSQTPSNKVTEKGKYVELRCDPISGHTALYWYRQSLGQGPEFLIYFQGTGAADDSGLPNDRFFAVRPEGSVSTLKIQRTERGDSAVYLCASSVKGTSGSDTQYFGPGTRLTVL.

The rearrangement joins TRBV7-9 to TRBJ1-3; D call uncertain. The CDR3 has 16 residues. Germline values: CDR1 SEHNR, CDR2 FQNEAQ (reference sequence). V gave up 5 bases and J gave up 0 bases, with 14 bases separating them. CDR3 residues: CASSPPASSSGNTIYF. As DNA, the CDR3 is TGTGCCAGCAGCCCCCCAGCTAGCTCCTCTGGAAACACCATATATTTT.

This clone is a singleton in its sample. The chain carries TRBV28 and TRBJ2-7; TRBD1 agrees at 9 bases. CDR1 is MDHEN and CDR2 is SYDVKM in the germline V gene. CDR3 length equals 15 residues. V was pared by 8 bases and J by 4 bases, with 12 bases of the junction left unmatched. CDR3 DNA sequence: TGTGCCAGCGGCTCTTCCGGGACAGGGAGTTACGAGCAGTACTTC. This translates into CASGSSGTGSYEQYF.

The genes are TRBV28 and TRBJ2-7; TRBD2 might be the D (6 bases). Germline lookup yields CDR1 MDHEN and CDR2 SYDVKM. V shed 11 bases and J shed 4 bases, with 24 bases lying between them. The CDR3 covers 15 residues. In DNA form, the CDR3 reads TGTGCCGTTTCCGGGAGCAAAATGATGAAATACGAGCAGTACTTC. This encodes CAVSGSKMMKYEQYF.

The rearrangement uses TRBV24-1 and TRBJ2-1; D may be TRBD1 (5 bases). CDR3 length equals 11 residues. V was pared by 7 bases and J by 9 bases, with 9 bases between. Germline CDR1 and CDR2: KGHDR and SFDVKD. CDR3 sequence: CATRLGPEQFF. In nucleotides, the CDR3 is TGTGCCACCAGGTTGGGGCCTGAGCAGTTCTTC.